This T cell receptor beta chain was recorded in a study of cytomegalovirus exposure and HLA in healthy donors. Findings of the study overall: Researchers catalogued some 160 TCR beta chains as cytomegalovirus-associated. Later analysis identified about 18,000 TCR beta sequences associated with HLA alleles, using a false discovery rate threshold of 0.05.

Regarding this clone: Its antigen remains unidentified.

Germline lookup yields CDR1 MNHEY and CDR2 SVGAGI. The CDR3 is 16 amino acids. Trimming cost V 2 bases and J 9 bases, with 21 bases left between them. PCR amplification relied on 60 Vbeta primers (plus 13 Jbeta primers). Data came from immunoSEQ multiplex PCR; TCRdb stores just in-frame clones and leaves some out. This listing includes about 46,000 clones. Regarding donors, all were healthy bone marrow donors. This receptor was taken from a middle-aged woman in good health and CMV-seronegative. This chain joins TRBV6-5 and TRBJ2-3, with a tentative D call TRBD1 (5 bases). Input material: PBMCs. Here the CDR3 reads CASSYRAGNAGSTQYF. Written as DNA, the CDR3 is TGTGCCAGCAGTTACAGGGCAGGGAATGCAGGATCGACGCAGTATTTT.